Listed below are T cell receptor beta chains from one sample, sequenced in a study of T cells in Graves' hyperthyroidism and ophthalmopathy. TCRdb redid the calling of the multiplex PCR reads with MiXCR, one entry per CDR3 protein. The sample contains hundreds of thousands of distinct CDR3 sequences, 12% to 15% of which appear only once. Material for sequencing was blood. The source of these receptors is a woman aged 18-35 years with Graves' hyperthyroidism. The CDR3 runs from the conserved cysteine through the conserved F or W. The order of the fields is V gene, D gene, clone size, J gene, CDR3 DNA, CDR3 protein. D genes are given only for firm matches. Where a row states a size, it is once, few, many or the class of an expanded clone; other rows omit it.

TRBV30	.	many	TRBJ1-1	TGTGCCTGGAGTCTAACCGGACACCCGAACACTGAAGCTTTCTTT	CAWSLTGHPNTEAFF
TRBV3-1	.	once	TRBJ1-1	TGTGCCAGCAGCCAACCCGACGGAGCGAACACTGAAGCTTTCTTT	CASSQPDGANTEAFF
TRBV2	TRBD1	.	TRBJ1-6	TGTGCCAGCAGCCCCGGGACAGGGGTTGGTTCACCCCTCCACTTT	CASSPGTGVGSPLHF
TRBV2	.	few	TRBJ2-5	TGTGCCGCGGGACAAGGTGTAGAGACCCAGTACTTC	CAAGQGVETQYF
TRBV20-1	.	many	TRBJ2-7	TGCAGTGCTAGAGCCCGCCGAGGGGCCGGGTACGAGCAGTACTTC	CSARARRGAGYEQYF
TRBV30	.	.	TRBJ2-2	TGTGCCTGGAGGTGGGGGGACGCGAACACCGGGGAGCTGTTTTTT	CAWRWGDANTGELFF
TRBV30	.	.	TRBJ1-1	TGTGCCTGGAGTGTAAGGAAGGCTGAAGCTTTCTTT	CAWSVRKAEAFF
TRBV9	.	many	TRBJ2-1	TGTGCCAGCAGCGGAAGCAATGAGCAGTTCTTC	CASSGSNEQFF
TRBV5-1	.	few	TRBJ2-6	TGCGCCAGCAGCTTGAGGGCGGGAACTGGGGCCAACGTCCTGACTTTC	CASSLRAGTGANVLTF
TRBV29-1	.	.	TRBJ2-3	TGCAGCGTTGATCAGGGGCTGGGCACAGATACGCAGTATTTT	CSVDQGLGTDTQYF
TRBV6-1	TRBD2	few	TRBJ2-1	TGTGCCAGCACGGAGACTAGCGGCGGAATGATTGAGCAGTTCTTC	CASTETSGGMIEQFF
TRBV18	.	many	TRBJ1-1	TGTGCCAGCTCACCACCTTTATTAGGGGTAGCTTTCTTT	CASSPPLLGVAFF
TRBV2	TRBD1	many	TRBJ2-3	TGTGCCAGCAGCGATGGGGGGACAGGGAGGACAGATACGCAGTATTTT	CASSDGGTGRTDTQYF
TRBV19	.	few	TRBJ1-1	TGTGCCAGTATCGAGTCAGGCACTGAAGCTTTCTTT	CASIESGTEAFF
TRBV30	.	many	TRBJ1-2	TGTGCCTGGAGTGTACAATCTTGGGATGGCTACACCTTC	CAWSVQSWDGYTF
TRBV4-3	TRBD2	many	TRBJ2-3	TGCGCCAGCAGCCAAGGGACTAGTGCAGGAGATACGCAGTATTTT	CASSQGTSAGDTQYF
TRBV28	.	many	TRBJ2-3	TGTGGGGCAGAAAGCACAGATACGCAGTATTTT	CGAESTDTQYF
TRBV4-3	TRBD1	.	TRBJ1-1	TGCGCCAGCAGCCAAGTCCCCAGGGGGCGAGGTCAGGTGAACACTGAAGCTTTCTTC	CASSQVPRGRGQVNTEAFF
TRBV7-9	.	.	TRBJ2-1	TGTGCCAGCAGCTTAACGTCCTACGAGCAGTTCTTC	CASSLTSYEQFF
TRBV9	TRBD2	few	TRBJ2-3	TGTGCCAGCAGCGACCCTCGCGGAGTCGGCGGGAGGGATGAAGATACGCAGTATTTT	CASSDPRGVGGRDEDTQYF
TRBV7-3	.	.	TRBJ2-7	TGTGCCAGCAGTAGAGGGGACGGGATAGGGACCTACGAGCAGTACTTC	CASSRGDGIGTYEQYF
TRBV29-1	.	.	TRBJ1-1	TGCAGCGGCCTACACAATTTCGCTGAAGCTTTCTTT	CSGLHNFAEAFF
TRBV11-2	.	many	TRBJ1-1	TGTGCCAGCGGGGGGATCCCTGAAGCTTTCTTT	CASGGIPEAFF
TRBV13	TRBD1	.	TRBJ1-5	TGTGCCAGCAGCTTAGGCGGACAGGGAGATCAGCCCCAGCATTTT	CASSLGGQGDQPQHF
TRBV2	TRBD1	few	TRBJ1-1	TGTGCCAGCATAGGGACAGGGGGTGACACTGAAGCTTTCTTT	CASIGTGGDTEAFF
TRBV4-3	TRBD2	.	TRBJ2-1	TGCGCCAGCAGCCAACAAGGACTAGCGGGATCGAATGAGCAGTTCTTC	CASSQQGLAGSNEQFF
TRBV28	.	few	TRBJ1-2	TGTGCCAGCAAACCAAGCGGGGGTTGGGGCTACACCTTC	CASKPSGGWGYTF